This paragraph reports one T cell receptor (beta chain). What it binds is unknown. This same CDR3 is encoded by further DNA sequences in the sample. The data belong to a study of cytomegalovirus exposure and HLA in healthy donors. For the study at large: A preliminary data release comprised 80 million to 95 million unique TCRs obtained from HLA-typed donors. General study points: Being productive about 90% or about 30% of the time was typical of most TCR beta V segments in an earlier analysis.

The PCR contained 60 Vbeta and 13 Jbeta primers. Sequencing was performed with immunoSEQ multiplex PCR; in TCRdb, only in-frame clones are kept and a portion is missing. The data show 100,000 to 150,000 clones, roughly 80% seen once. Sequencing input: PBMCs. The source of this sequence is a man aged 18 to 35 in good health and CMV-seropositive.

CDR3 residues: CASIGSGDQPQHF. The CDR3 bases are TGTGCCAGCATTGGTTCGGGGGATCAGCCCCAGCATTTT. V is TRBV6-1 and J is TRBJ1-5; perhaps TRBD1 as D (5 bases). With 7 bases removed from V and 5 bases from J, the gap between germline ends came to 12 bases. This CDR3 contains 13 residues. The germline V gene has CDR1 MNHNS and CDR2 SASEGT.